This paragraph covers one TCR beta chain sequence. The antigen is undetermined. Single viable CD3+CD4+CD8-CD45RO+ cells were sorted as the memory CD4+ T cells. These data belong to a study of memory CD4+ T cells and cytomegalovirus serostatus. General observations from the study: Suggested: most of the CMV-linked TCR signature lies in CD4+ memory cells.

Germline V gives CDR1 SGHVS, CDR2 FQNEAQ. Trimming left V 5 bases short and J 2 bases short, with 17 bases between. This CDR3 is built from 16 residues. TCRdb's copy holds only in-frame clones and misses some; the assay was immunoSEQ multiplex PCR. The table includes around 99,000 clones, roughly 80% detected once. The V gene is TRBV7-8, the J gene TRBJ2-3; D may match TRBD1 or TRBD2 (6 bases each). The sequence derives from an adult in good health and CMV-seropositive. Sequenced input: memory CD4+ T cells from blood. CDR3 protein: CASSPRGGISTDTQYF. The CDR3 nucleotides are TGTGCCAGCAGCCCCAGAGGGGGGATTTCCACAGATACGCAGTATTTT. The full variable domain, completed using reference TRBV7-8 and TRBJ2-3, is GAGVSQSPRYKVAKRGQDVALRCDPISGHVSLFWYQQALGQGPEFLTYFQNEAQLDKSGLPSDRFFAERPEGSVSTLKIQRTQQEDSAVYLCASSPRGGISTDTQYFGPGTRLTVL.